This T cell receptor (beta chain) was retrieved from a study of circulating and synovial CD4+ cells in juvenile arthritis. Findings and caveats of the study: Bulk blood CD4 repertoires were more diverse than these. These blood cells shared more CDR3 sequences with synovium than bulk blood. CPL and bulk CD4 samples differed at least tenfold in T cell genomes.

To note about this clone: Its antigen is as yet unknown.

J gave up 0 bases and V 0 bases, and 14 bases lay outside the gene matches. The germline CDR1 and CDR2 sequences are LGHNA and YNFKEQ. CDR3 length: 20 residues. Produced via immunoSEQ multiplex PCR; TCRdb's table is partial and in-frame only. Here the sample spans around 32,000 clones, around 96% being singletons. The chain has TRBV4-2 and TRBJ1-3, with 7 bases fitting TRBD1. The receptor was derived from a human donor with juvenile idiopathic arthritis. Source material: CD4+ T cells from blood. The CDR3 here is CASSQERTGSIQFSGNTIYF. The CDR3 nucleotides read TGTGCCAGCAGCCAAGAGAGGACAGGATCTATCCAATTCTCTGGAAACACCATATATTTT.